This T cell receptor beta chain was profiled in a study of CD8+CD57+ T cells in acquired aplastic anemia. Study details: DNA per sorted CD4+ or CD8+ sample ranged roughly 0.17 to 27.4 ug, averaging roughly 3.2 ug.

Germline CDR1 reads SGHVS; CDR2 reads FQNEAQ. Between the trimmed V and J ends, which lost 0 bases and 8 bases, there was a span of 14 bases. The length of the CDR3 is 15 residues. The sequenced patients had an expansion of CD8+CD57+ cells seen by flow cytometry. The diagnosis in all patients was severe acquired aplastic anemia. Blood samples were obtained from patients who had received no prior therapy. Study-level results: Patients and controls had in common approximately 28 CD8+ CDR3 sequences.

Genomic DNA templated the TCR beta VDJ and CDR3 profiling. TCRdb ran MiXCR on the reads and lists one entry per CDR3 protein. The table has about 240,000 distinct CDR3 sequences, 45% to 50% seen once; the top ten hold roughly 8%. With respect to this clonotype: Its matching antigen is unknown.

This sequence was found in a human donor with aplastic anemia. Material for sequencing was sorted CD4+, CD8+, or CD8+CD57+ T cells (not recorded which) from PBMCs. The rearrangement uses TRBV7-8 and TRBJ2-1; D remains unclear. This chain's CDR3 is CASSLARVRGHEQFF. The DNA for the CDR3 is TGTGCCAGCAGCTTAGCGCGTGTAAGAGGCCATGAGCAGTTCTTC.